This T cell receptor beta chain appears in the sequencing data of a study of T cell changes during pregnancy in multiple sclerosis. This clone was counted a single time. V was cut by 0 bases and J by 2 bases, with 9 bases left in between. Per germline, CDR1 MNHNY and CDR2 SVGAGI (reference sequence). The CDR3 is 15 residues long. Profiling relied on immunoSEQ multiplex PCR, and the TCRdb table lists in-frame clones only, not all of them. The data contain about 36,000 clones, approximately 90% of them seen just once; the ten biggest clones take up around 0.62%. Sequencing was performed on CD4+ T cells from peripheral blood mononuclear cells, taken in the first trimester of pregnancy. This chain joins TRBV6-6 and TRBJ2-3, with D possibly matching TRBD1 (6 bases). The receptor was derived from a female donor with multiple sclerosis, enrolled in a pregnancy study. CDR3 region: CASSYSKGVTDTQYF. CDR3 sequence (DNA): TGTGCCAGCAGTTACTCGAAGGGGGTCACAGATACGCAGTATTTT.